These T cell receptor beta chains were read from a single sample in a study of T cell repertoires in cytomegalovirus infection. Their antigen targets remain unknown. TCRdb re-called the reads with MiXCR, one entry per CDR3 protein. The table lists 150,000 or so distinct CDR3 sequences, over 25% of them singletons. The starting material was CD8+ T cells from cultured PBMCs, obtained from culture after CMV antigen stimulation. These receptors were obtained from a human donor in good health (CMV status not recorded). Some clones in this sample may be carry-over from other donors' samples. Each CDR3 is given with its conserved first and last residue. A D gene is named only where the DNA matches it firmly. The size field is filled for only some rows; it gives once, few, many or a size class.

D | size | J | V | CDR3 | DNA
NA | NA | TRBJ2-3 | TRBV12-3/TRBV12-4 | CASNDGSPTDTQYF | TGTGCCAGCAACGATGGGAGCCCCACAGATACGCAGTATTTT
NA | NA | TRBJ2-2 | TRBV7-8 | CASSLAVVGTGELFF | TGTGCCAGCAGCTTAGCGGTGGTTGGCACCGGGGAGCTGTTTTTT
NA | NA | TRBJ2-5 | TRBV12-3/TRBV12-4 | CASSLGVAFQGETQYF | TGTGCCAGCAGTTTAGGGGTAGCTTTTCAGGGAGAGACCCAGTACTTC
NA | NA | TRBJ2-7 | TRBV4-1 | CASSQGSTGLSYEQYF | TGCGCCAGCAGCCAAGGTTCCACAGGGCTCTCCTACGAGCAGTACTTC
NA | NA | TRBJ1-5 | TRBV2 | CASSGGAYDSNQPQHF | TGTGCCAGCAGTGGAGGGGCCTACGATAGCAATCAGCCCCAGCATTTT
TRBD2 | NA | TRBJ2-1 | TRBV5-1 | CASSFLQAGAHREQFF | TGCGCCAGCAGTTTCTTACAAGCGGGGGCCCACCGTGAGCAGTTCTTC
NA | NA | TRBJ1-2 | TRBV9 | CASSVEGGSYGYTF | TGTGCCAGCAGCGTAGAGGGTGGGAGCTATGGCTACACCTTC
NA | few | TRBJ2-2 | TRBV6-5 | CASSSETGRNTGELFF | TGTGCCAGCAGTTCGGAGACAGGTCGAAATACCGGGGAGCTGTTTTTT
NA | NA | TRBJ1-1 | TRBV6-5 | CASRPYTGSEAFF | TGTGCCAGCAGGCCCTACACAGGGAGTGAAGCTTTCTTT
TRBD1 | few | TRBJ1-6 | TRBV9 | CASSVDRDIDSPLHF | TGTGCCAGCAGCGTCGACAGGGATATTGATTCACCCCTCCACTTT
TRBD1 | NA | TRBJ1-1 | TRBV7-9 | CASSLGQGVNTEAFF | TGTGCCAGCAGCTTAGGCCAGGGGGTGAACACTGAAGCTTTCTTT
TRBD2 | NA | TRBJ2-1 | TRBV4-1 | CASSRRLANEQFF | TGCGCCAGCAGCCGACGACTAGCGAATGAGCAGTTCTTC
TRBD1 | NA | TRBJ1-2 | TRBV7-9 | CASSLARTGDGYTF | TGTGCCAGCAGCTTAGCGCGGACAGGGGATGGCTACACCTTC
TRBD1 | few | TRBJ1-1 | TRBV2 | CLTGGSTEAFF | TGCTTAACAGGGGGTAGCACTGAAGCTTTCTTT
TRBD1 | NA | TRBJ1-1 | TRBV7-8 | CASSLRVLGTGGSDTEAFF | TGTGCCAGCAGCTTACGAGTATTGGGGACAGGGGGCTCGGACACTGAAGCTTTCTTT
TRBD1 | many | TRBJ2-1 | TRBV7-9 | CASNQGVNEQFF | TGTGCCAGCAACCAGGGGGTCAATGAGCAGTTCTTC
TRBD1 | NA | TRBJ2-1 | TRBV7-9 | CASSFGTGSNEQFF | TGTGCCAGCAGCTTTGGGACAGGGAGCAATGAGCAGTTCTTC
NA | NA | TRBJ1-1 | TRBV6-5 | CASSYSKGFEAFF | TGTGCCAGCAGTTACTCGAAGGGGTTTGAAGCTTTCTTT
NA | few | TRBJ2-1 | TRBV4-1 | CASSQEIMGSSYNEQFF | TGCGCCAGCAGCCAAGAAATCATGGGGAGCTCCTACAATGAGCAGTTCTTC
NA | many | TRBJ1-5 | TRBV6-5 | CASSPLRDQPQHF | TGTGCCAGCAGTCCCCTCCGGGATCAGCCCCAGCATTTT
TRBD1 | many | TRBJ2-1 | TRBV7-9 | CASSPKTGGSYNEQFF | TGTGCCAGCAGCCCTAAGACAGGGGGCTCCTACAATGAGCAGTTCTTC
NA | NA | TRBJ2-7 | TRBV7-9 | CASSLAGSTYEQYF | TGTGCCAGCAGCTTAGCGGGATCTACCTACGAGCAGTACTTC
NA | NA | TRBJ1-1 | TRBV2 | CASSSYRATEAFF | TGTGCCAGCAGTTCGTACAGGGCCACTGAAGCTTTCTTT
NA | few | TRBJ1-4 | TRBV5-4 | CASSTTESNEKLFF | TGTGCCAGCAGCACTACAGAGTCTAATGAAAAACTGTTTTTT
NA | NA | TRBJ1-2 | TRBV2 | CASYEDSGGYYGYTF | TGTGCCAGCTACGAGGATTCCGGGGGTTACTATGGCTACACCTTC
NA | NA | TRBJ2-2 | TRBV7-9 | CASRPSGLNTGELFF | TGTGCCAGCAGACCCTCTGGGTTGAACACCGGGGAGCTGTTTTTT
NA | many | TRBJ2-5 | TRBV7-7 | CASSLGLGAQETQYF | TGTGCCAGCAGCTTAGGACTCGGGGCCCAAGAGACCCAGTACTTC
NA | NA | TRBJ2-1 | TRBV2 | CASKTPPYNEQFF | TGTGCCAGCAAGACTCCTCCGTACAATGAGCAGTTCTTC
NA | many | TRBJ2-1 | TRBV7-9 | CASSFGPAEQFF | TGTGCCAGCAGCTTTGGACCTGCTGAGCAGTTCTTC
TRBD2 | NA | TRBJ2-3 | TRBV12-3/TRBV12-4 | CASSFRAGNTDTQYF | TGTGCCAGCAGTTTTCGAGCGGGGAACACAGATACGCAGTATTTT
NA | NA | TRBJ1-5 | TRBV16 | CASKYSNQPQHF | TGTGCCAGCAAGTATAGCAATCAGCCCCAGCATTTT
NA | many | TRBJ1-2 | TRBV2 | CASSEPGNYGYTF | TGTGCCAGCAGTGAACCGGGAAACTATGGCTACACCTTC
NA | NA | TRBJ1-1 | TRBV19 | CASQTPDVTANTEAFF | TGTGCCAGTCAAACGCCCGATGTGACAGCGAACACTGAAGCTTTCTTT
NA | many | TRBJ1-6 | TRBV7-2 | CASSFETASYNSPLHF | TGTGCCAGCAGCTTTGAAACAGCTTCCTATAATTCACCCCTCCACTTT
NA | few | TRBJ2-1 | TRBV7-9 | CASSARTDEQFF | TGTGCCAGCAGCGCCCGTACGGATGAGCAGTTCTTC
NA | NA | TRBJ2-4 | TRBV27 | CASSLSRGSIQYF | TGTGCCAGCAGTTTAAGTAGGGGGAGCATTCAGTACTTC
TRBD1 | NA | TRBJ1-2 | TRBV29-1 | CSVDRGQGVVDGYTF | TGCAGCGTTGACCGGGGACAGGGTGTAGTAGATGGCTACACCTTC
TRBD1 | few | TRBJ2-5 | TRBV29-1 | CSVEDRGQGDETQYF | TGCAGCGTTGAAGATCGGGGACAGGGGGATGAGACCCAGTACTTC
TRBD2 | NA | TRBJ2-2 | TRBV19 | CASSIASRAGGTGELFF | TGTGCCAGTAGTATCGCGTCCCGGGCGGGAGGCACCGGGGAGCTGTTTTTT
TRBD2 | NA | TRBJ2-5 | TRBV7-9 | CASSLAVGGTQETQYF | TGTGCCAGCAGCTTAGCTGTCGGGGGGACCCAAGAGACCCAGTACTTC